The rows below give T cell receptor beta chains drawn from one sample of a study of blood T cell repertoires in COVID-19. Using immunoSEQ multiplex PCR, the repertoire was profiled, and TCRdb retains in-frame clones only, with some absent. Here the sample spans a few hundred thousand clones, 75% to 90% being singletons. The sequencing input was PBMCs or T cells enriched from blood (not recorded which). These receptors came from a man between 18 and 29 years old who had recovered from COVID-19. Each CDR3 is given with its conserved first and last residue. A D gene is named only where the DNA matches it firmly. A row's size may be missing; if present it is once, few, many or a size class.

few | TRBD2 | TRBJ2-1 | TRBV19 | TGTGCCAGTAGGCGGACTAGCGGAGCCTACAATGAGCAGTTCTTC | CASRRTSGAYNEQFF
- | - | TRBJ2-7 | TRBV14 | TGTGCCAGCAGCCAGGGGAGCGGCACCTACGAGCAGTACTTC | CASSQGSGTYEQYF
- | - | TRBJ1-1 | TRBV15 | TGTGCCACCAGCAGGGTCAGGGCGGGGACTGAAGCTTTCTTT | CATSRVRAGTEAFF
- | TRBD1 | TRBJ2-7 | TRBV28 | TGTGCCAGCACCTCCGGACAGGGAATAGGCGAGCAGTACTTC | CASTSGQGIGEQYF
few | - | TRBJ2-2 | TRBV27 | TGTGCCAGCAGTCAAAAGGAGGGCACTCCTATATTCATCACCGGGGAGCTGTTTTTT | CASSQKEGTPIFITGELFF
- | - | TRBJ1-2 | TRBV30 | TGTGCCTGGAGGAGGGTCATGGAGTATGGCTACACCTTC | CAWRRVMEYGYTF
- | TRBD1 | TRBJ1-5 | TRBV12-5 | TGTGCTAGTGGTTTGGGAGGGGGCTATGGTCAGCCCCAGCATTTT | CASGLGGGYGQPQHF
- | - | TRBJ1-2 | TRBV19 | TGTGCCAGTAGTATACCCTGGACAGACTATGGCTACACCTTC | CASSIPWTDYGYTF
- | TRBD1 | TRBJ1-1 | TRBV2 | TGTGCCAGCAGCGGCCAGGGGGCGAGGAGTGAAGCTTTCTTT | CASSGQGARSEAFF
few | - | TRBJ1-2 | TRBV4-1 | TGCGCCAGCAGCCAAAGGAGACAGGATGGCTACACCTTC | CASSQRRQDGYTF
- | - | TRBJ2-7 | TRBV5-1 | TGCGCCAGCAGCAACCAGGATAAGCAGTACTTC | CASSNQDKQYF
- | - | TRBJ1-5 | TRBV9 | TGTGCCAGCAGCACAAAGGGGCGGAGCAATCAGCCCCAGCATTTT | CASSTKGRSNQPQHF
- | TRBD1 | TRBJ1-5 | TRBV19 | TGTGCCAGTAGTGCGGCCGGGACAGGGGGCCGGCCCCAGCATTTT | CASSAAGTGGRPQHF
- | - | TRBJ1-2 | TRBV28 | TGTGCCAGCACCAGGCAGGGATGGAACTATGGCTACACCTTC | CASTRQGWNYGYTF
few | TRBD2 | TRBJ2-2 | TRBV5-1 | TGCGCCAGCAGCGGACTAGCGGGAGGAAATATCGGGGAGCTGTTTTTT | CASSGLAGGNIGELFF
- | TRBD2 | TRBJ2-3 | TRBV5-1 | TGCGCCAGCAGCTTGGGCGGGGGGGCCGCAGATACGCAGTATTTT | CASSLGGGAADTQYF
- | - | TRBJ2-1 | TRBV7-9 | TGTGCCAGCAGCTCCCCGGGGACACCTGAGCAGTTCTTC | CASSSPGTPEQFF
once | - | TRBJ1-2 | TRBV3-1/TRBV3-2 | TGTGCCAGCAGCCAAGAGTATATCAGGGGCTATGGCTACACCTTC | CASSQEYIRGYGYTF
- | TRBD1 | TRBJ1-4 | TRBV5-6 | TGTGCCAGCAGCTTCCGGACAGGGGCAGGTGAAAAACTGTTTTTT | CASSFRTGAGEKLFF
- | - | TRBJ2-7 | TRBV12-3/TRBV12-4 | TGTGCCAGCAGTCCGACAGGGACTTACGAGCAGTACTTC | CASSPTGTYEQYF
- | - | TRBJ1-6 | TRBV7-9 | TGTGCCAGCAGCTTAGAACAGGGCTCCTATAATTCACCCCTCCACTTT | CASSLEQGSYNSPLHF
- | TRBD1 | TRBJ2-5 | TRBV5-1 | TGCGCCAGCAGCTTATCCAGGGGGACCACTGGTCGGATTGTGGAGACCCAGTACTTC | CASSLSRGTTGRIVETQYF
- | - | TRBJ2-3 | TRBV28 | TGTGCCAGCAGTACCCCGACAGGCACAGATACGCAGTATTTT | CASSTPTGTDTQYF
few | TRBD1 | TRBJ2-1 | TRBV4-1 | TGCGCCAGCAGCCGCCGGGACCTCAGGGGGTCCAATGAGCAGTTCTTC | CASSRRDLRGSNEQFF
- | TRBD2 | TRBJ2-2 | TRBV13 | TGTGCCAGCAGCCCCCTGACTAGCGGGAGGGCCGTGGAGCTGTTTTTT | CASSPLTSGRAVELFF
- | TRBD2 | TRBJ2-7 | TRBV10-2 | TGCGCCAGCAGTTTCGGGGGGGCCTACGAGCAGTACTTC | CASSFGGAYEQYF
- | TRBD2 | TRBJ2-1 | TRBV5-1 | TGCGCCAGCTGCCCCGGACTAGCCGATGAGCAGTTCTTC | CASCPGLADEQFF
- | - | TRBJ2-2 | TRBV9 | TGTGCCAGCAGCCCACAGGGATTTTCCGGGGAGCTGTTTTTT | CASSPQGFSGELFF
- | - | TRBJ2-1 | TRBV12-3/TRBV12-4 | TGTGCCAGCAGTTTGAATCTATTCAATGAGCAGTTCTTC | CASSLNLFNEQFF
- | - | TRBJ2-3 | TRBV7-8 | TGTGCCAGCAGCTTAGGTCTAGCGCGTCTAAAATTCACAGATACGCAGTATTTT | CASSLGLARLKFTDTQYF
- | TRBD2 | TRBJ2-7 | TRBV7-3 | TGTGCCAGCAGCTCGGGGACTAGCGGGGGAAAATTGCAGTACTTC | CASSSGTSGGKLQYF
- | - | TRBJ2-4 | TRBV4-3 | TGCGCCAGCAGCCAAGCCCCGGACAGTAAAAACATTCAGTACTTC | CASSQAPDSKNIQYF
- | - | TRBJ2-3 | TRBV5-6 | TGTGCCAGCAATCAAGCCATGCCAGATACGCAGTATTTT | CASNQAMPDTQYF
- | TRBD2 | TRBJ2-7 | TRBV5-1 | TGCGCCAGCAGCTCCTCTAGCGGATCTTACGAGCAGTACTTC | CASSSSSGSYEQYF
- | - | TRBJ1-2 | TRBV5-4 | TGTGCCAGGACCCCGGGAGATGGCTACACCTTC | CARTPGDGYTF
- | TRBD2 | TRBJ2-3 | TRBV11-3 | TGTGCCAGCAGCTTAGGACTAGCGAGCACAGATACGCAGTATTTT | CASSLGLASTDTQYF
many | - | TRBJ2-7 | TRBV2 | TGTGCCAGCACGGGAGCCAACGACGAGCAGTACTTC | CASTGANDEQYF
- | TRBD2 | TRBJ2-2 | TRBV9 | TGTGCCAGCAGCGTAGAAGAGCGAAGCGGGGGGAACACCGGGGAGCTGTTTTTT | CASSVEERSGGNTGELFF
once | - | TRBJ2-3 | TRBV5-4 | TGTGCCAGCAGAAAGAATGGGGGGGCCGGGGGCACAGATACGCAGTATTTT | CASRKNGGAGGTDTQYF
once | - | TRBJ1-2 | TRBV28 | TGTGCCAGCAGTTCTGGGGGGGGCATGATTGTAGGCTACACCTTC | CASSSGGGMIVGYTF
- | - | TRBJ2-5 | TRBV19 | TGTGCCAGTAGTATAATGGGGCGAGAGACCCAGTACTTC | CASSIMGRETQYF
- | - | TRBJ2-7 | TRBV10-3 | TGTGCCATCAGTGATCAAAACTACGAGCAGTACTTC | CAISDQNYEQYF
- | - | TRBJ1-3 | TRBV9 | TGTGCCAGCAGCGTAGATAAGACTTCTGGAAACACCATATATTTT | CASSVDKTSGNTIYF
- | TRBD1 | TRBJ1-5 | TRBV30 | TGTGCCTGGAGAAGGACAGGGGATTGGGGGCAGCCCCAGCATTTT | CAWRRTGDWGQPQHF
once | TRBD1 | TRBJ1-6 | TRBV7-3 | TGTGCCAGCAGCTCGGGGACAGGAGCTTCACCCCTCCACTTT | CASSSGTGASPLHF